This TCR beta chain was recorded in a study of cytomegalovirus exposure and HLA in healthy donors. Overall study findings and caveats: The study recorded about 150 TCR beta chains that were cytomegalovirus-associated.

Repertoires were generated with immunoSEQ multiplex PCR, while TCRdb's copy carries only in-frame clones and drops some. In the table there are 150,000 to 200,000 clones, approximately 80% of which are singletons. This clone has a handful of counts. Its antigen is still unknown. The CDR3 consists of 15 residues. V trimming: 3 bases; J trimming: 6 bases; junction bases outside the gene matches: 9. The germline V gene has CDR1 SGHTA and CDR2 FQGNSA. This rearrangement joins TRBV7-2 to TRBJ2-3, with 7 bases matching TRBD2. The sequenced material came from PBMCs. This clonotype was obtained from a man aged 18 to 30 in good health and CMV-seropositive. The CDR3: CASSFSELAADTQYF. CDR3 DNA sequence: TGTGCCAGCAGCTTCTCAGAGCTAGCGGCGGATACGCAGTATTTT.